A selection of T cell receptor beta chains follows, all from one sample in a study of CD8 T cells in Susac syndrome. Using its own MiXCR run on the immunoSEQ multiplex PCR reads, TCRdb lists one record per CDR3 protein. The repertoire holds tens of thousands of distinct CDR3 sequences, with more than 85% as singletons. Sample: CD8+ T cells from PBMCs. All receptors derive from a human donor in good health. CDR3s include the opening cysteine and the closing phenylalanine or tryptophan. Each record gives: D gene, clone size, J gene, V gene, CDR3 protein, CDR3 DNA. The D gene is left open where the match is weak. Only part of the rows carry a size: once, few, many, or a class if the clone is expanded.

>TRBD1|.|TRBJ1-5|TRBV23-1
CASSQPSLGQGGEQPQHF
TGCGCCAGCAGTCAACCCTCACTGGGACAGGGAGGCGAACAGCCCCAGCATTTT
>TRBD2|.|TRBJ2-7|TRBV7-2
CASSLAAGLYEQYF
TGTGCCAGCAGCTTAGCAGCGGGGCTTTACGAGCAGTACTTC
>.|.|TRBJ2-5|TRBV7-9
CASSPGAFGETQYF
TGTGCCAGCAGCCCAGGGGCCTTTGGAGAGACCCAGTACTTC
>TRBD2|.|TRBJ2-5|TRBV7-9
CAGSLRLADETQYF
TGTGCCGGCAGCTTACGACTAGCTGATGAGACCCAGTACTTC
>.|.|TRBJ2-2|TRBV5-6
CASSFGVSTGELFF
TGTGCCAGCAGCTTCGGAGTTTCCACCGGGGAGCTGTTTTTT
>.|.|TRBJ1-1|TRBV29-1
CSVLPMNTEAFF
TGCAGCGTCTTACCGATGAACACTGAAGCTTTCTTT
>TRBD2|.|TRBJ2-7|TRBV24-1
CATGPRGGRAGEQYF
TGTGCCACCGGGCCCCGCGGCGGGAGGGCCGGCGAGCAGTACTTC
>.|.|TRBJ2-7|TRBV6-5
CASSPTLTYEQYF
TGTGCCAGCAGTCCCACTTTAACCTACGAGCAGTACTTC
>.|.|TRBJ2-2|TRBV23-1
CASSQSARTNTGELFF
TGCGCCAGCAGTCAATCTGCGCGGACGAACACCGGGGAGCTGTTTTTT
>TRBD1|.|TRBJ1-2|TRBV5-6
CASSIRTGTNYGYTF
TGTGCCAGCAGCATAAGGACAGGGACTAACTATGGCTACACCTTC
>TRBD1|.|TRBJ2-1|TRBV6-2/TRBV6-3
CASSSGQGVYNEQFF
TGTGCCAGCAGCTCGGGACAGGGGGTCTACAATGAGCAGTTCTTC
>TRBD2|.|TRBJ2-7|TRBV10-3
CALGDGGRPEQYF
TGTGCCTTGGGGGATGGCGGGAGGCCCGAGCAGTACTTC
>TRBD2|.|TRBJ2-7|TRBV20-1
CSARDRGVSYEQYF
TGCAGTGCTAGAGATCGGGGGGTTTCCTACGAGCAGTACTTC
>.|.|TRBJ1-2|TRBV3-1
CASSQDSLVGLRYGYTF
TGTGCCAGCAGCCAAGATAGTCTCGTGGGGCTTCGGTATGGCTACACCTTC
>.|few|TRBJ1-5|TRBV27
CASSSPNQPQHF
TGTGCCAGCAGTTCTCCCAATCAGCCCCAGCATTTT
>.|.|TRBJ1-1|TRBV25-1
CASSSGVTEAFF
TGTGCCAGTTCCTCAGGGGTTACTGAAGCTTTCTTT
>TRBD2|.|TRBJ2-1|TRBV7-2
CASSLVGAGGPGNEQFF
TGTGCCAGCAGCTTAGTGGGGGCGGGAGGGCCGGGTAATGAGCAGTTCTTC
>.|.|TRBJ2-7|TRBV15
CATSRDRSLAYEQYF
TGTGCCACCAGCAGAGATCGCAGCTTAGCCTACGAGCAGTACTTC
>.|once|TRBJ2-5|TRBV4-2
CASSQDLGAQETQYF
TGTGCCAGCAGCCAAGATTTGGGCGCCCAAGAGACCCAGTACTTC
>.|.|TRBJ2-1|TRBV20-1
CSAPRGGSYNEQFF
TGCAGTGCCCCCAGGGGGGGGTCCTACAATGAGCAGTTCTTC
>.|.|TRBJ2-3|TRBV2
CASSEALGGDGYF
TGTGCCAGCAGTGAAGCGCTTGGGGGAGACGGGTATTTT
>TRBD2|.|TRBJ2-1|TRBV27
CASSFPGLGQFF
TGTGCCAGCAGTTTCCCGGGACTAGGGCAGTTCTTC
>TRBD1|.|TRBJ1-5|TRBV13
CASSSRTGFDQPQHF
TGTGCCAGCAGCTCCCGGACAGGGTTCGATCAGCCCCAGCATTTT
>.|.|TRBJ2-7|TRBV20-1
CSASPRVRSYEQYF
TGCAGTGCTAGCCCCAGGGTAAGATCCTACGAGCAGTACTTC
>TRBD1|.|TRBJ2-1|TRBV5-6
CASSLGTGLNEQFF
TGTGCCAGCAGCTTGGGGACAGGGCTCAATGAGCAGTTCTTC
>.|.|TRBJ2-3|TRBV29-1
CSVGGDLQGTDTQYF
TGCAGCGTTGGGGGAGACCTGCAGGGAACAGATACGCAGTATTTT
>TRBD2|few|TRBJ2-7|TRBV27
CASSPLAGSSYEQYF
TGTGCCAGCAGTCCACTAGCGGGGAGCTCCTACGAGCAGTACTTC
>TRBD2|.|TRBJ2-7|TRBV20-1
CSARGPGLAGTLAYEQYF
TGCAGTGCTAGGGGCCCGGGACTAGCGGGGACCCTTGCCTACGAGCAGTACTTC
>TRBD2|.|TRBJ2-5|TRBV7-2
CASRLAGEETQYF
TGTGCCAGCAGGTTAGCGGGAGAAGAGACCCAGTACTTC
>.|.|TRBJ2-5|TRBV5-4
CASSDRSGPVEETQYF
TGTGCCAGCAGCGACCGATCAGGGCCGGTCGAAGAGACCCAGTACTTC
>.|.|TRBJ2-1|TRBV7-2
CASSLGVGQFF
TGTGCCAGCAGCTTAGGGGTGGGGCAGTTCTTC
>TRBD1|.|TRBJ2-7|TRBV27
CASSPGQGTHEQYF
TGTGCCAGCAGTCCCGGACAGGGCACCCACGAGCAGTACTTC
>TRBD1|once|TRBJ1-4|TRBV28
CASSPQGEVDEKLFF
TGTGCCAGCAGTCCACAGGGGGAAGTCGATGAAAAACTGTTTTTT
>.|.|TRBJ2-7|TRBV20-1
CSARDQSYEQYF
TGCAGTGCTAGGGACCAATCCTACGAGCAGTACTTC
>.|.|TRBJ2-7|TRBV25-1
CASSDPPETSGIYEQYF
TGTGCCAGCAGTGATCCCCCCGAGACTAGTGGAATCTACGAGCAGTACTTC
>.|.|TRBJ2-2|TRBV9
CASSDYGELFF
TGTGCCAGCAGCGACTACGGGGAGCTGTTTTTT
>.|.|TRBJ2-1|TRBV9
CASSVATGRDEQFF
TGTGCCAGCAGCGTAGCTACAGGGAGGGATGAGCAGTTCTTC
>TRBD1|.|TRBJ2-7|TRBV27
CASSQSGQGYEQYF
TGTGCCAGCAGTCAATCGGGACAGGGCTACGAGCAGTACTTC
>.|.|TRBJ2-5|TRBV2
CASRDTGHETQYF
TGTGCCAGCAGAGACACAGGGCATGAGACCCAGTACTTC
>TRBD2|.|TRBJ2-7|TRBV6-2/TRBV6-3
CASSYLGTSGYEQYF
TGTGCCAGCAGTTACCTTGGGACTAGCGGCTACGAGCAGTACTTC
>TRBD2|.|TRBJ2-5|TRBV20-1
CSARGLAGPQETQYF
TGCAGTGCTCGGGGACTAGCGGGCCCCCAAGAGACCCAGTACTTC
>.|.|TRBJ1-1|TRBV29-1
CSADSLNTEAFF
TGCAGCGCCGACAGTTTGAACACTGAAGCTTTCTTT
>.|.|TRBJ1-1|TRBV29-1
CSVGAGVTEAFF
TGCAGCGTTGGGGCAGGGGTAACTGAAGCTTTCTTT
>.|.|TRBJ2-5|TRBV28
CASRGTRGYETQYF
TGTGCCAGCAGAGGGACCCGGGGGTACGAGACCCAGTACTTC
>TRBD1|.|TRBJ2-7|TRBV24-1
CATSDLLQTGGDCYEQYF
TGTGCCACCAGTGATTTGCTCCAGACAGGGGGCGATTGCTACGAGCAGTACTTC
>TRBD2|.|TRBJ2-1|TRBV28
CASSRTSGSPNEQFF
TGTGCCAGCAGTCGGACTAGCGGATCCCCCAATGAGCAGTTCTTC